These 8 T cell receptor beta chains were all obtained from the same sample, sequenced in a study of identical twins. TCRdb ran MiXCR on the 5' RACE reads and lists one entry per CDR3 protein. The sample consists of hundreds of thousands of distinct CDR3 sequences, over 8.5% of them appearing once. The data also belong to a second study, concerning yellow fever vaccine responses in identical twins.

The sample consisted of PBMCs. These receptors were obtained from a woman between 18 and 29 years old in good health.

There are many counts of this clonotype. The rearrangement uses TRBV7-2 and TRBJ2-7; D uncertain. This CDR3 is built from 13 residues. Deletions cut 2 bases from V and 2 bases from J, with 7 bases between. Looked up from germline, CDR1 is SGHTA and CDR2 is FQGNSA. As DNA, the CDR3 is TGTGCCAGCAGCTTACACCAAACCTACGAGCAGTACTTC. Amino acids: CASSLHQTYEQYF.

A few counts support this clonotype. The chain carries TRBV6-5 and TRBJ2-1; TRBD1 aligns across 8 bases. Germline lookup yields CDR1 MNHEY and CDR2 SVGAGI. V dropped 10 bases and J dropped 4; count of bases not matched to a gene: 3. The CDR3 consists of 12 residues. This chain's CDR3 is CATRQGYNEQFF. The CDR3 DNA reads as TGTGCCACCCGACAGGGGTACAATGAGCAGTTCTTC.

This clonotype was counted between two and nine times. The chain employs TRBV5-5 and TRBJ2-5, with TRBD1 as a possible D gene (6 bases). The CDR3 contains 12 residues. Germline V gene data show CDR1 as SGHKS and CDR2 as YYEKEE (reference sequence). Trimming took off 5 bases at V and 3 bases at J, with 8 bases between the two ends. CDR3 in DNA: TGTGCCAGCAGGTACAGGGAAGAGACCCAGTACTTC. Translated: CASRYREETQYF.

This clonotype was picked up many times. The CDR3 coding sequence is TGTGCCAGCAGCCTCGGACAGTATTCACCCCTCCACTTT. Amino acid sequence: CASSLGQYSPLHF. The chain is built from TRBV7-9 and TRBJ1-6; tentative D call: TRBD1 (6 bases). The germline CDR1 and CDR2 sequences are SEHNR and FQNEAQ (reference sequence). The V and J ends lost 5 bases and 8 bases respectively, with 10 bases between them. The CDR3 contains 13 residues.

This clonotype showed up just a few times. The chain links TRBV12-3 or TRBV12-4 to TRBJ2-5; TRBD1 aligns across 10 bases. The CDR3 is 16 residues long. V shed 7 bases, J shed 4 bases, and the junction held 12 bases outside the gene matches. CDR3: CASTQRTGGIGETQYF. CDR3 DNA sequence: TGTGCCAGCACCCAGAGGACAGGGGGTATTGGAGAGACCCAGTACTTC.

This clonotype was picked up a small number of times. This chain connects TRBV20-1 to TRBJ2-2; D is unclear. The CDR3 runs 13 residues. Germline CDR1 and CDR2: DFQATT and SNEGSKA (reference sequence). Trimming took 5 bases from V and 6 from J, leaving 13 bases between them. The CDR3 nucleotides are TGCAGTGCTCGCCCGGACGACCCCGGGGAGCTGTTTTTT. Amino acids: CSARPDDPGELFF.

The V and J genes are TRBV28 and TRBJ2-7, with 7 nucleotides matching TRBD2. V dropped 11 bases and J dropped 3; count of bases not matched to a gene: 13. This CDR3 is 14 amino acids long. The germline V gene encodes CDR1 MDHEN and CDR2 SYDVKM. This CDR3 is CAALGGGSVYEQYF. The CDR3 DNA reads TGTGCCGCCTTAGGCGGGGGAAGTGTCTACGAGCAGTACTTC.

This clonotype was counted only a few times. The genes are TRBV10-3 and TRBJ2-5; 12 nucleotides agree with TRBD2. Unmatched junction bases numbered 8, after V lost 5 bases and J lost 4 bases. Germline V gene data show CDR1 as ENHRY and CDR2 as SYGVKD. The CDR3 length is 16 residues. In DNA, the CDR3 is TGTGCCATCAGTAAAGCGACTAGCGGGAGACTAGAGACCCAGTACTTC. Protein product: CAISKATSGRLETQYF.